Below are 9 T cell receptor beta chains sequenced from a single sample in a study of neurological immune-mediated disorders. TCRdb re-analysed the 5' RACE reads in MiXCR, keeping a single row per CDR3 protein. Found here are tens of thousands of distinct CDR3 sequences, about 10% of them singletons; the top ten hold less than 8.5%. Time point given: longitudinal time-point 1 (baseline). Material for sequencing was PBMCs. The source of these receptors is a male donor with HTLV-1-associated myelopathy (HAM/TSP).

This clonotype was detected a few times. V gene TRBV20-1 combines with J gene TRBJ2-3; D call uncertain. Trimming shortened V by 5 bases and J by 6 bases, and 9 bases separated the two germline ends. Germline values: CDR1 DFQATT, CDR2 SNEGSKA (reference sequence). There are 11 residues in the CDR3. CDR3 protein: CSALRADTQYF. The DNA of the CDR3 is TGCAGTGCTCTACGGGCTGATACGCAGTATTTT.

This clonotype has ten or more counts. The chain recombines TRBV12-3 or TRBV12-4 with TRBJ1-1; the D gene is possibly TRBD1 (6 bases). Trimming took 7 bases from V and 6 from J, leaving 27 bases between them. This CDR3 contains 17 residues. The DNA for the CDR3 is TGTGCCAGCACCAAAAGTGGGGGGCTGGGGTTGGACGCTGAAGCTTTCTTT. This encodes CASTKSGGLGLDAEAFF.

This clonotype was counted at least ten times. This chain links TRBV10-2 with TRBJ2-1; TRBD2 matches 8 bases. V shed 5 bases and J 8 bases; nucleotides not matched to a gene: 11. The CDR3 loop spans 15 amino acids. Germline values: CDR1 WSHSY, CDR2 SAAADI. The CDR3 here is CASSPPSGGGYEQFF. The CDR3 bases are TGCGCCAGCAGTCCGCCGAGCGGCGGGGGGTATGAGCAGTTCTTC.

The sample holds many counts of this clonotype. This chain links TRBV24-1 with TRBJ1-5; possibly TRBD1 for D (5 bases). Trimming shortened V by 4 bases and J by 2 bases, and 14 bases separated the two germline ends. Germline loops: CDR1 KGHDR, CDR2 SFDVKD. This CDR3 comprises 16 residues. CDR3 residues: CATSETGLGGNQPQHF. The CDR3 nucleotides read TGTGCCACCAGTGAGACGGGACTCGGCGGCAATCAGCCCCAGCATTTT.

This clonotype was detected ten times or more. The J gene is TRBJ2-1, the V gene TRBV12-3 or TRBV12-4; D is undetermined. The CDR3 is 12 amino acids. V lost 7 bases and J lost 6, with 10 bases in between. The DNA of the CDR3 is TGTGCCAGCACCTGGATCCCCAATGAGCAGTTCTTC. Residues: CASTWIPNEQFF.

This clonotype was seen repeatedly, ten times or more. The genes are TRBV5-1 and TRBJ2-2, with 7 bases aligning to TRBD1. CDR1 and CDR2 (germline): SGHRS, YFSETQ. V dropped 2 bases and J dropped 3; count of bases not matched to a gene: 1. The CDR3 has 14 residues. CDR3 in DNA: TGCGCCAGCAGCTTAGGACAGGACACCGGGGAGCTGTTTTTT. Translated, it gives CASSLGQDTGELFF.

Ten or more counts support this clonotype. The chain combines TRBV7-7 with TRBJ2-3, with 12 positions matching TRBD2. V was clipped by 1 base and J by 2 bases; unmatched bases: 1. The CDR3 runs 16 residues. Germline values: CDR1 SSHAT, CDR2 FNYEAQ (reference sequence). CDR3 bases: TGTGCCAGCAGCTTAGGACTAGCGGGGGCCACAGATACGCAGTATTTT. Protein product: CASSLGLAGATDTQYF.

This clonotype was found many times. V usage is TRBV5-1 and J usage is TRBJ1-5; perhaps TRBD1 as D (6 bases). The V and J ends lost 0 bases and 6 bases respectively, with 13 bases between them. CDR3 size: 15 residues. Germline V gives CDR1 SGHRS, CDR2 YFSETQ. The CDR3 protein is CASSLGGAGGQPQHF. The CDR3 DNA sequence: TGCGCCAGCAGCTTGGGGGGGGCAGGAGGTCAGCCCCAGCATTTT.

This clonotype has at least ten counts. The chain has TRBV4-3 and TRBJ2-1, with 11 bases that match TRBD2. Germline lookup yields CDR1 LGHNA and CDR2 YSLEER. CDR3 size: 17 residues. Trimming cost V 4 bases and J 0 bases; bases outside gene matches: 5. The DNA of the CDR3 is TGCGCCAGCAGCCCATATAGCGGGGGGGCCTCCTACAATGAGCAGTTCTTC. It yields the protein CASSPYSGGASYNEQFF.